The next 20 T cell receptor beta chains were all read from a single sample in a study of blood T cells in healthy people across ages. Through a sample-barcoded 5' primer and a J-beta primer mix, a second PCR was run for about 7 to 12 cycles. MiXCR, applied by TCRdb to the 5' RACE reads, yields one record per CDR3 protein. Seen here are hundreds of thousands of distinct CDR3 sequences, approximately 50% observed once, and the top ten hold roughly 31%. The sequenced sample was blood. The source of these receptors is a woman between 55 and 75 years old in good health.

V gene TRBV12-3 or TRBV12-4 combines with J gene TRBJ1-2; D call uncertain. Trimming shortened V by 5 bases and J by 3 bases, and 10 bases separated the two germline ends. CDR3 size: 13 residues. CDR3: CASSQTRDYGYTF. As DNA, the CDR3 is TGTGCCAGCAGTCAGACACGGGACTATGGCTACACCTTC.

This clonotype was observed a few times. The rearrangement joins TRBV18 to TRBJ2-1, with 9 nucleotides matching TRBD2. J gave up 5 bases and V 3 bases, and 5 bases lay outside the gene matches. Germline V lookup: CDR1 KGHSH, CDR2 LQKENI. The CDR3 length is 15 residues. In DNA form, the CDR3 reads TGTGCCAGCTCACCTGTAGCGGGAGCGGACAATGAGCAGTTCTTC. The encoded protein is CASSPVAGADNEQFF.

This chain uses TRBV29-1 with TRBJ2-7; TRBD1 matches 9 bases. V was pared by 8 bases and J by 3 bases, with 8 bases of the junction left unmatched. Germline V gives CDR1 SQVTM, CDR2 ANQGSEA. This CDR3 spans 13 amino acids. CDR3 bases: TGCAGCATCGGACAGGGGAGAATCTACGAGCAGTACTTC. Encoded protein: CSIGQGRIYEQYF.

The V call is TRBV4-3, the J call TRBJ2-7, with D possibly matching TRBD1 (6 bases). V lost 0 bases to trimming and J lost 5 bases, with 14 bases between them. CDR3 size: 15 residues. Germline V CDR1 and CDR2: LGHNA, YSLEER. The CDR3, as DNA: TGCGCCAGCAGCCAAGAACAGGGTTCGGAGAACGAGCAGTACTTC. Amino acids: CASSQEQGSENEQYF.

The genes are TRBV6-2 or TRBV6-3 and TRBJ2-5; 7 nucleotides line up with TRBD2. Germline values: CDR1 MNHEY, CDR2 SVGEGT. V was clipped by 6 bases and J by 0 bases; unmatched bases: 4. The CDR3 has 14 amino acids. CDR3 DNA sequence: TGTGCCAGCAGGCTACTAGCGCACCAAGAGACCCAGTACTTC. Amino acids: CASRLLAHQETQYF.

The genes are TRBV3-1 and TRBJ2-5; 7 bases map to TRBD1. The V gene end was trimmed by 0 bases and the J gene end by 2 bases; junction bases not matched to a gene: 3. Germline V gene lookup returns CDR1 LGHDT and CDR2 YNNKEL (reference sequence). This CDR3 spans 15 amino acids. DNA of the CDR3: TGTGCCAGCAGCCAAGATGGCAGGGGGCAAGAGACCCAGTACTTC. Amino acid sequence: CASSQDGRGQETQYF.

This chain joins TRBV7-2 and TRBJ2-3; 10 positions match TRBD2. The V gene's germline CDR1 is SGHTA and CDR2 FQGNSA. The CDR3 sequence is 17 residues long. J was trimmed by 8 bases and V by 1 base; bases with no gene match: 12. For the CDR3, the DNA is TGTGCCAGCAGCTTAGTCCTAGCGGGGGAGGGGGGGCGTACGCAGTATTTT. Translation: CASSLVLAGEGGRTQYF.

The table lists this clonotype with a few counts. The V call is TRBV6-2 or TRBV6-3, the J call TRBJ2-1, with a possible D match to TRBD1 (5 bases). Between the trimmed V and J ends, which lost 2 bases and 7 bases, there was a span of 6 bases. Germline loops: CDR1 MNHEY, CDR2 SVGEGT. This CDR3 contains 12 residues. CDR3 region: CASSYRGNEQFF. DNA of the CDR3: TGTGCCAGCAGTTACAGGGGTAATGAGCAGTTCTTC.

This clonotype was detected only a few times. V and J are TRBV10-3 and TRBJ2-5; TRBD2 matches at 8 bases. This CDR3 has 14 residues. Germline CDR1 and CDR2: ENHRY and SYGVKD. Trimming took 10 bases from V and 5 from J; bases not matched to a gene: 12. CDR3 sequence reads: CATRAGGDSETQYF. In DNA, the CDR3 is TGTGCCACCAGGGCGGGGGGAGATAGCGAGACCCAGTACTTC.

A remark on this clonotype: Being one base from a much bigger clone, this may be a read error. V and J are TRBV6-6 and TRBJ2-1; 9 nucleotides agree with TRBD1. The V gene's germline CDR1 is MNHNY and CDR2 SVGAGI (reference sequence). The CDR3 is 17 residues long. The CDR3 DNA is TGTGCCAGCAGACCGGGACAGGGCGCCCTCTCCTACAATGAGCGGTTCTTC. This encodes CASRPGQGALSYNERFF.

The chain joins TRBV4-3 to TRBJ2-1, with no clear D. The DNA matches TRBJ2-7 better at its end, which makes the J call doubtful. Germline V gene sequence: CDR1 LGHNA, CDR2 YSLEER. The CDR3 sequence is 14 residues long. CDR3 nucleotide sequence: TGCGCCAGCAGCCAAAATTCGGGTTGCAATGAGCAGTACTTC. It encodes CASSQNSGCNEQYF.

The table lists this clonotype with a count of one. The genes are TRBV10-2 and TRBJ1-1; D is undetermined. Trimming cost V 3 bases and J 2 bases, with 7 bases left between them. Germline CDR1 reads WSHSY; CDR2 reads SAAADI. The CDR3 runs 13 residues. The CDR3 nucleotides are TGCGCCAGCAGTGATTGGTTAAACACTGAAGCTTTCTTT. Its translation: CASSDWLNTEAFF.

The chain combines TRBV7-9 with TRBJ2-4; the D is unclear. In germline, CDR1 is SEHNR, CDR2 FQNEAQ (reference sequence). V was clipped by 3 bases and J by 13 bases, with 16 bases between them. The length of the CDR3 is 13 residues. The CDR3 DNA reads TGTGCCAGCAGCTTTTTGCCGTCCGGAGAGCAGTACTTC. Translating gives CASSFLPSGEQYF.

The chain combines TRBV18 with TRBJ2-4, with 13 bases aligning to TRBD2. Matching the DNA end better, TRBJ2-5 makes the J call doubtful. Germline lookup yields CDR1 KGHSH and CDR2 LQKENI. The CDR3 covers 18 residues. For the CDR3, the DNA is TGTGCCAGCTCACCATTGGGACTAGCGGGAACGGGGAAAGAGACCCAGTACTTC. Encoded protein: CASSPLGLAGTGKETQYF.

The V gene is TRBV20-1, the J gene TRBJ1-6; unclear D gene. CDR3 length: 15 residues. The germline CDR1 and CDR2 sequences are DFQATT and SNEGSKA (reference sequence). V shed 2 bases and J shed 7 bases, with 15 bases lying between them. CDR3 loop: CSARLPGYPNSPLHF. As DNA, the CDR3 is TGCAGTGCTAGACTCCCGGGGTATCCAAATTCACCCCTCCACTTT.

In its sample, this clonotype was seen a few times. A much bigger clone sits one base away, suggesting this may be a read error. The CDR3 reads CASSPGAGNEQYF. The CDR3 DNA follows: TGCGCCAGCAGCCCAGGGGCAGGGAACGAGCAGTACTTC. The chain combines TRBV5-1 with TRBJ2-7; a possible D gene is TRBD1 (6 bases). The CDR3 is 13 amino acids. The germline CDR1 and CDR2 sequences are SGHRS and YFSETQ. Deletions cut 4 bases from V and 5 bases from J, with 13 bases between.

The chain joins TRBV6-2 or TRBV6-3 to TRBJ2-3, with TRBD2 identical over 9 bases. CDR1 and CDR2 from the germline V gene are MNHEY and SVGEGT. The length of the CDR3 is 16 residues. J lost 4 bases, V lost 8 bases, and 13 bases had no gene match. The CDR3 region has the DNA TGTGCCAGCGACACAGGGACTAGCAAAGAGCCAGATACGCAGTATTTT. It yields the protein CASDTGTSKEPDTQYF.

The sample holds a few counts of this clonotype. In DNA, the CDR3 is TGTGCCAGCAGTTTAGGCGAAGCGGGAGGGTACAATGAGCAGTTCTTC. This translates into CASSLGEAGGYNEQFF. The chain joins TRBV28 to TRBJ2-1; 10 bases are a match to TRBD2. J was trimmed by 4 bases and V by 2 bases; bases with no gene match: 5. The CDR3 runs to 16 residues. The V gene's germline CDR1 is MDHEN and CDR2 SYDVKM.

The chain is built from TRBV20-1 and TRBJ2-1; 10 bases match TRBD2. In germline, CDR1 is DFQATT, CDR2 SNEGSKA (reference sequence). The CDR3 extends over 13 amino acids. V dropped 5 bases and J dropped 7; count of bases not matched to a gene: 5. The chain's CDR3 is CSAEREGLNEQFF. The CDR3 DNA is TGCAGTGCTGAGCGGGAGGGCCTGAATGAGCAGTTCTTC.

The count of this clonotype is one. V usage is TRBV7-3 and J usage is TRBJ1-5, with D possibly TRBD1 on 6 matching bases. Trimming removed 5 bases at V and 8 bases at J, with 13 bases between. There are 13 residues in the CDR3. Germline-derived CDR1 and CDR2 are SGHTA and FQGTGA. CDR3 coding DNA: TGTGCCAGCAGCCCCAAGGGGGGAGAGCCCCAGCATTTT. It yields the protein CASSPKGGEPQHF. Full variable domain (missing parts from reference TRBV7-3 and TRBJ1-5): GAGVSQTPSNKVTEKGKYVELRCDPISGHTALYWYRQSLGQGPEFLIYFQGTGAADDSGLPNDRFFAVRPEGSVSTLKIQRTERGDSAVYLCASSPKGGEPQHFGDGTRLSIL.